This TCR beta chain was captured by sequencing in a study of cytomegalovirus exposure and HLA in healthy donors. Whole-study findings and limits: Rare TCR sequences predominated, though certain public TCRs were found in many donors. Productive status was seen about 90% or about 30% of the time for most TCR beta V segments in an earlier analysis. Researchers reported from a later analysis that most CMV-associated TCR beta chains appeared HLA-restricted.

The CDR3 spans 15 residues. The PCR contained 60 Vbeta and 13 Jbeta primers. The repertoire was sequenced with immunoSEQ multiplex PCR; TCRdb's copy has only in-frame clones and lacks some. The repertoire consists of 150,000 to 200,000 clones, with over 75% occurring once and the leading ten covering approximately 2%. This clone showed up just once. Its antigen is still unknown. The TCR comes from a woman under 30 in good health and CMV-seronegative. The sample consisted of PBMCs. This chain connects TRBV21-1 to TRBJ1-2; the D segment call TRBD1 is taken from the table without a DNA check. TRBV21-1 is a listed pseudogene. CDR3 sequence (DNA): TGTGCCAGCAGCCCCCGCCGAGAGGGGGACTATGGCTACACCTTC. Protein product: CASSPRREGDYGYTF.